What follows are 4 T cell receptor beta chains derived from one specimen sequenced in a study of T cell responses to AZD1222 COVID-19 vaccine. The repertoire was sequenced with immunoSEQ multiplex PCR; TCRdb's copy has only in-frame clones and lacks some. The profile covers around 150,000 clones, with under 95% appearing a single time and about 4.5% taken by the ten largest. Sample: peripheral blood, taken on day 0 of MenACWY control vaccination. The receptors derive from an adult in good health.

The chain recombines TRBV7-2 with TRBJ1-2; possibly TRBD1 for D (5 bases). V lost 2 bases to trimming and J lost 5 bases, with 6 bases between them. The germline gives CDR1 SGHTA, CDR2 FQGNSA. CDR3 length equals 12 residues. The CDR3 spells CASSLRGYGYTF. The CDR3 coding sequence is TGTGCCAGCAGCTTACGGGGGTATGGCTACACCTTC. The variable domain in full, completed from reference TRBV7-2 and TRBJ1-2, reads GAGVSQSPSNKVTEKGKDVELRCDPISGHTALYWYRQSLGQGLEFLIYFQGNSAPDKSGLPSDRFSAERTGGSVSTLTIQRTQQEDSAVYLCASSLRGYGYTFGSGTRLTVV.

The chain carries TRBV5-1 and TRBJ2-7; 7 bases align to TRBD1. The CDR3 length is 14 residues. V dropped 2 bases and J dropped 3; count of bases not matched to a gene: 5. Per the germline V gene, CDR1 is SGHRS and CDR2 is YFSETQ. CDR3 nucleotide sequence: TGCGCCAGCAGCTTTGGACAGGCTAGCTACGAGCAGTACTTC. Translating it yields CASSFGQASYEQYF.

This rearrangement joins TRBV9 to TRBJ1-4; 8 bases fit TRBD1. The CDR3 extends over 17 amino acids. The germline V gene encodes CDR1 SGDLS and CDR2 YYNGEE. V was clipped by 0 bases and J by 8 bases; unmatched bases: 12. CDR3 DNA: TGTGCCAGCAGCGTAGAGGCAGGGGGCTTCCCTACGGAAAAACTGTTTTTT. This translates into CASSVEAGGFPTEKLFF.

The V gene is TRBV19, the J gene TRBJ2-1; either TRBD1 or TRBD2 may fit D (5 bases each). Trimming removed 1 base at V and 3 bases at J, with 7 bases between. This CDR3 has 14 residues. Germline CDR1 and CDR2: LNHDA and SQIVND (reference sequence). The chain's CDR3 is CASSIGGSYNEQFF. As DNA, the CDR3 is TGTGCCAGTAGTATAGGGGGGAGCTACAATGAGCAGTTCTTC.